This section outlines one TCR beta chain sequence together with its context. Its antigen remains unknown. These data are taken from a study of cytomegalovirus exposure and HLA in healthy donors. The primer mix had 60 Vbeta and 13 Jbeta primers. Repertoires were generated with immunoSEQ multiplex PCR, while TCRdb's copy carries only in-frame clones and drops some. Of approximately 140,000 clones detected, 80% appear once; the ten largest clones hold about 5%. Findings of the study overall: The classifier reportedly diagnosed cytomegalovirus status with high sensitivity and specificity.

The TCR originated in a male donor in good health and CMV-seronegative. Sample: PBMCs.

CDR3 sequence: CASSRPGTGGNEQYF. In DNA, the CDR3 is TGTGCCAGCAGCCGTCCTGGGACAGGGGGCAACGAGCAGTACTTC. The rearrangement uses TRBV13 and TRBJ2-7, with 12 bases aligning to TRBD1. Germline values: CDR1 PRHDT, CDR2 FYEKMQ (reference sequence). This CDR3 is built from 15 residues. After removal of 5 bases from V and 5 bases from J, the junction contained 7 bases not matched to a gene.